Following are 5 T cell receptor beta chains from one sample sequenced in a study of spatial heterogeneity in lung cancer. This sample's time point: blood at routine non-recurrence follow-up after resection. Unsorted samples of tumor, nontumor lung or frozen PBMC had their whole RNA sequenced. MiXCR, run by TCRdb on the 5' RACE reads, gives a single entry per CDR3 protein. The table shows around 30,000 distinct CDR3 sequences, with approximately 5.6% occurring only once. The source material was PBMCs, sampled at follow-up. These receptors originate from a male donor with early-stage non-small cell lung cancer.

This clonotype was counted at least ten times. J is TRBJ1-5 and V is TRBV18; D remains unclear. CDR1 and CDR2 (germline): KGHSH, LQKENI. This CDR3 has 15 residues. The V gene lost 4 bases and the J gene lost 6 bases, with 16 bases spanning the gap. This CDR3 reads CASSRVGGFGQPQHF. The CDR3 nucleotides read TGTGCCAGCTCACGGGTTGGTGGGTTCGGTCAGCCCCAGCATTTT.

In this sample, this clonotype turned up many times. The CDR3 sequence is CASSNPGADEQYF. The CDR3 nucleotides read TGCGCCAGCAGCAACCCGGGGGCGGACGAGCAGTACTTC. V gene TRBV5-1 combines with J gene TRBJ2-7; D is tentatively TRBD1 or TRBD2 (6 bases each). The CDR3 totals 13 residues. CDR1 and CDR2 from the germline V gene are SGHRS and YFSETQ. Trimming pared 4 bases from V and 5 bases from J, leaving 13 bases between.

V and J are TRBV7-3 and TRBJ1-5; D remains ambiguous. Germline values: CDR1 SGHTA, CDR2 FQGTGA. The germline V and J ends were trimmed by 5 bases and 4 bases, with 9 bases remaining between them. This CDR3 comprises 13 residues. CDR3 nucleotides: TGTGCCAGCAGCCGGACCAATAATCAGCCCCAGCATTTT. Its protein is CASSRTNNQPQHF.

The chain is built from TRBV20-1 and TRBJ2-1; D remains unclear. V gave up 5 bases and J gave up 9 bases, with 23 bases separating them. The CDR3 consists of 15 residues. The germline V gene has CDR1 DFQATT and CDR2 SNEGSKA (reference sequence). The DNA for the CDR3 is TGCAGTGCTTTATCCGCCTTTGTCCCACACGGTGAGCAGTTCTTC. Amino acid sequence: CSALSAFVPHGEQFF.

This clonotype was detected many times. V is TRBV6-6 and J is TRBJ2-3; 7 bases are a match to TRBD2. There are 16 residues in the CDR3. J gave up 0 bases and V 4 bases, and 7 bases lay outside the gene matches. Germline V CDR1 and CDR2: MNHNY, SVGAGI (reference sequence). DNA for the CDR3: TGTGCCAGCAGTTGGAACCTAGCGGTTAGCACAGATACGCAGTATTTT. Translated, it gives CASSWNLAVSTDTQYF.